The table lists the clone carrying this T cell receptor (beta chain) with many counts. The antigen remains unidentified. The CDR3 loop spans 15 amino acids. Germline CDR1 reads LNHNV; CDR2 reads YYDKDF (reference sequence). Trimming took 3 bases from V and 4 from J, leaving 14 bases between them. The sample is drawn from a study of T cells in Graves' hyperthyroidism and ophthalmopathy. What was amplified from RNA transcripts were TCR beta CDR3 regions. Carried out on the TCR CDR3, a first-round RT-PCR used the HTBI primer set. TCRdb fed the multiplex PCR reads into MiXCR, producing one record per CDR3 protein. The data contain about 400,000 distinct CDR3 sequences, 15% to 19% of them seen just once; the ten biggest clones take up about 7.7%. Study findings and constraints: Most expanded thyroid clonotypes above 0.001 recurred in blood. A 13 V-J model separated ophthalmopathy from stable hyperthyroidism.

Stable Graves' hyperthyroidism meant no ophthalmopathy progression within 18 months. V is TRBV15 and J is TRBJ2-3; tentatively, D is TRBD2 (5 bases). Sample: blood. The receptor was derived from a woman younger than 30 with Graves' hyperthyroidism. The CDR3 nucleotides read TGTGCCACCAGCAGCCGACGGACTGGCGCAGATACGCAGTATTTT. As protein: CATSSRRTGADTQYF.